The sequence of this TCR beta chain was determined in a study of PD-1 blockade in classical Hodgkin lymphoma. Time point denoted: cycle 4 day 1 (C4D1), after more than five weeks of nivolumab. Patients all relapsed after autologous stem cell transplantation, and there was variation in brentuximab vedotin exposure. Details on this clone: Its antigen is not identified.

Some clones are missing from TCRdb's copy, which holds only in-frame ones; the method was immunoSEQ multiplex PCR. The sample carries just under 45,000 clones, 66% recorded once. Whole-study results and caveats: While CD8+ TCR diversity did not rise significantly by C4D1, CD4+ TCR diversity did. Later analyses included only patients treated at least 1 year post-ASCT. Newly diagnosed patients were reported to start with lower TCR diversity than healthy donors. Complete responders had baseline diversity similar to newly diagnosed patients.

The CDR3 runs 17 residues. The germline V gene has CDR1 LGHNA and CDR2 YSLEER. Unmatched junction bases numbered 5, after V lost 0 bases and J lost 2 bases. The sequences come from peripheral blood mononuclear cells (PBMCs), collected before the fourth cycle of nivolumab. The TCR originated in a human donor with classical Hodgkin lymphoma. This sequence joins TRBV4-3 and TRBJ2-2, with 8 bases identical to TRBD2. The chain's CDR3 is CASSQDRAGGNTGELFF. The CDR3 region has the DNA TGCGCCAGCAGCCAAGATCGGGCGGGGGGCAACACCGGGGAGCTGTTTTTT.